This T cell receptor beta chain was recorded in a study of vaccination and CD4 T cells after COVID-19. Cultured CD4+ T cells had their DNA profiled by the Oncomine TCR Beta short-read assay. The source of extracted genomic DNA was cultured CD4+ T cells. TCRdb redid the calling of the PCR reads with MiXCR, one entry per CDR3 protein. Of around 6,500 distinct CDR3 sequences in the sample, about 33% were seen once. This clonotype was seen only a few times. Its antigen is not identified. Study-wide results and caveats: Researchers report that 304 of 307 vaccine-specific clones in convalescent patients proved spike mono-reactive.

Regarding treatment: roughly ten-day PBMC culture with coronavirus spike peptide pools or control peptides (ViraFEST assay). Gathering of the CD4+ T cells, from the unexposed donor, took place before the COVID-19 pandemic (2011-2018). Expansion of antigen-specific T cells with peptide pools by ViraFEST preceded sequencing of TCRs. The cultures had half their medium swapped for fresh IL-2 medium on days 3 and 7. The sequencing input was CD4+ T cells from blood, cultured in vitro. The source of this sequence is a human donor in good health.

CDR3 DNA sequence: TGTGCCAGCAGCGTAGGGAGCCTAGCGGGGCTCTACAATGAGCAGTTCTTC. It yields the protein CASSVGSLAGLYNEQFF. The rearrangement uses TRBV9 and TRBJ2-1, with TRBD2 matching over 9 bases. The length of the CDR3 is 17 residues. With 0 bases clipped from V and 3 bases from J, the junction kept 7 bases outside the gene matches. The germline CDR1 and CDR2 sequences are SGDLS and YYNGEE. Variable domain in full (rest from reference TRBV9 and TRBJ2-1): DSGVTQTPKHLITATGQRVTLRCSPRSGDLSVYWYQQSLDQGLQFLIQYYNGEERAKGNILERFSAQQFPDLHSELNLSSLELGDSALYFCASSVGSLAGLYNEQFFGPGTRLTVL.